This TCR beta chain came from a study of blood T cell repertoires in COVID-19. Clones were read by immunoSEQ multiplex PCR, and TCRdb kept only the in-frame ones, dropping some. Of roughly 170,000 clones in the sample, 70% to 85% were seen once. V lost 3 bases, J lost 4 bases, and 3 bases stayed unmatched. In germline, CDR1 is LNHDA, CDR2 SQIVND (reference sequence). This CDR3 contains 14 residues. The chain has TRBV19 and TRBJ1-1, with TRBD1 identical over 9 bases. This receptor was identified in a man in his 60s who had recovered from COVID-19. Sequencing was performed on peripheral blood. The CDR3 is CASSMGQGTTEAFF. In nucleotides, the CDR3 is TGTGCCAGTAGTATGGGACAGGGAACCACTGAAGCTTTCTTT.